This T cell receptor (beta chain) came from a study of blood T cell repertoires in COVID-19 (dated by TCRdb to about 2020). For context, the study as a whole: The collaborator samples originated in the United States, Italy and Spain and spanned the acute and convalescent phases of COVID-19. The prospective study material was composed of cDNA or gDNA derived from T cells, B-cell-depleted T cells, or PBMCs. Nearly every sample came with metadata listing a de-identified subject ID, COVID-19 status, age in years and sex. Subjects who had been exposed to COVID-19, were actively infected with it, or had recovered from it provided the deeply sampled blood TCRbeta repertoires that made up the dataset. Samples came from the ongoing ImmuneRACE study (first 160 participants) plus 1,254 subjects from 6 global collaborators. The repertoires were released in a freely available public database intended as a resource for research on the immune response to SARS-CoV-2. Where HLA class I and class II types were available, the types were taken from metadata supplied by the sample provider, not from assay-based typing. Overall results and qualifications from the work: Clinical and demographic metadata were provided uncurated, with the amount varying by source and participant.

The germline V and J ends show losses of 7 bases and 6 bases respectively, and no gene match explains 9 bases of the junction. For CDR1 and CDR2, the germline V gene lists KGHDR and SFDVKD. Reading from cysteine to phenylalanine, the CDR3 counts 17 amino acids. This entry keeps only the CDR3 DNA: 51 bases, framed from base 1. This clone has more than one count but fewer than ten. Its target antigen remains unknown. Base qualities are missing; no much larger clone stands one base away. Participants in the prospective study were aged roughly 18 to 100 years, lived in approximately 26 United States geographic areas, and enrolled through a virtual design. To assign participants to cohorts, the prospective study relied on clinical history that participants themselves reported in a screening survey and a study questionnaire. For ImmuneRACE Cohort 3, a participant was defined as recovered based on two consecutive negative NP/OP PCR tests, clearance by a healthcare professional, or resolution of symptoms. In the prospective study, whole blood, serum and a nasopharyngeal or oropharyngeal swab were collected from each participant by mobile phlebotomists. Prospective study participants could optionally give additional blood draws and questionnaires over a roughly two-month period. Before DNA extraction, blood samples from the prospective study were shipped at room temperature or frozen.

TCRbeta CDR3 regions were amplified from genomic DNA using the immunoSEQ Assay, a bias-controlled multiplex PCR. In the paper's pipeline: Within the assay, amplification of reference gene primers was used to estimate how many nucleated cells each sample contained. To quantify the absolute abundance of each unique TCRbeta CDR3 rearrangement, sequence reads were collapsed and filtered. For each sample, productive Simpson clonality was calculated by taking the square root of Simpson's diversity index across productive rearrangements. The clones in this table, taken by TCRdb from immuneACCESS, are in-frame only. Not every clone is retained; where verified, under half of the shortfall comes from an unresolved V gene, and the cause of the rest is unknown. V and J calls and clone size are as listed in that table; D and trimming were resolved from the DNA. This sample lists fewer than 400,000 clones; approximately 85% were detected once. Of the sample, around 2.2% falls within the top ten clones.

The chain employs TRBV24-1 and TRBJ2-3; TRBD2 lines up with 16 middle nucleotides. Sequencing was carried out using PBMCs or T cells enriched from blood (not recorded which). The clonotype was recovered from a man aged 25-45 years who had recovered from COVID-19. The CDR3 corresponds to CATSLGTSGGARDTQYF. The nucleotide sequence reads TGTGCCACCAGCCTTGGGACTAGCGGGGGGGCAAGGGATACGCAGTATTTT.